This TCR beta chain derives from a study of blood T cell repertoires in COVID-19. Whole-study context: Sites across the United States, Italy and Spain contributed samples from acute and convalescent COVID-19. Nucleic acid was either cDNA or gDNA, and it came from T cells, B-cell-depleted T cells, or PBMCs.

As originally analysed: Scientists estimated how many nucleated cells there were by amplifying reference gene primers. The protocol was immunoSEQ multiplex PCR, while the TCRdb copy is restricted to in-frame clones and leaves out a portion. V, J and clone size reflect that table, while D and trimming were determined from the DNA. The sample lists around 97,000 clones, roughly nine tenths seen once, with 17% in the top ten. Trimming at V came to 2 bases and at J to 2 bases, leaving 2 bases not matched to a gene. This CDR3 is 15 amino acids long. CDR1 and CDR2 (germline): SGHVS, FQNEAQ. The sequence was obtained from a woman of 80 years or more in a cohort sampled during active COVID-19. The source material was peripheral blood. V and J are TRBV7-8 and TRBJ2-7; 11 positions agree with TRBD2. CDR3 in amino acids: CASSLTSGGAYEQYF. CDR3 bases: TGTGCCAGCAGCTTAACTAGCGGGGGAGCCTACGAGCAGTACTTC.